Listed below are T cell receptor beta chains from one sample, sequenced in a study of cytomegalovirus exposure and HLA in healthy donors. Profiled with immunoSEQ multiplex PCR; TCRdb holds only in-frame clones, not every one. The repertoire holds 100,000 or so clones, with just under 80% as singletons. Sample: PBMCs. The receptors come from a man aged 25 to 40 in good health and CMV-seronegative. CDR3s include the opening cysteine and the closing phenylalanine or tryptophan. Fields, in order: clone size, V gene, D gene, J gene, CDR3 DNA, CDR3 protein. The D gene is left open where the match is weak. Rows give clone size only sometimes, using once, few, many, or a class for an expanded clone.

>once|TRBV9|NA|TRBJ2-1
TGTGCCAGCAGCGGGACAAACACCGGCAATGAGCAGTTCTTC
CASSGTNTGNEQFF
>NA|TRBV7-9|TRBD2|TRBJ2-7
TGTGCCAGCACCTCCGGGAGGGGACCTAGCTCCTACGAGCAGTACTTC
CASTSGRGPSSYEQYF
>NA|TRBV10-2|TRBD2|TRBJ2-1
TGCACGACTAGCGGGAGGCCGAGCTCCTACAATGAGCAGTTCTTC
CTTSGRPSSYNEQFF
>NA|TRBV18|TRBD1|TRBJ2-7
TGTGCCAGCTCACCGGGACAGGGAAGCTACGAGCAGTACTTC
CASSPGQGSYEQYF
>NA|TRBV6-5|NA|TRBJ1-4
TGTGCCAGCAGTTACTATCAGGGCTTTCGGGAAAAACTGTTTTTT
CASSYYQGFREKLFF
>NA|TRBV28|TRBD2|TRBJ2-7
TGTGCCAGCAGGAGGGGGTCGGGACTAGCGGAATCCTACGAGCAGTACTTC
CASRRGSGLAESYEQYF
>NA|TRBV4-3|TRBD2|TRBJ2-1
TGCGCCAGCAGCCAAGACGCGGTACCGGGACTAGCGGGAGAGGCTGAGCAGTTCTTC
CASSQDAVPGLAGEAEQFF
>once|TRBV9|NA|TRBJ1-2
TGTGCCAGCAGCGTAGCGCAGGGTCTGTCAGGCTACACCTTC
CASSVAQGLSGYTF
>NA|TRBV4-1|NA|TRBJ1-1
TGCGCCAGCAGCCCAGGAGGTTCCAACACTGAAGCTTTCTTT
CASSPGGSNTEAFF
>few|TRBV7-9|NA|TRBJ1-1
TGTGCCAGCAGCTTAGGGCCAGGGAGGTTTGTTGGGGAGACTGAAGCTTTCTTT
CASSLGPGRFVGETEAFF
>few|TRBV21-1|NA|TRBJ1-4
TGTGCCAGCACCTGGAGGACAGGGAATAAAGAAATTGAAAAACTGTTTTTT
CASTWRTGNKEIEKLFF
>NA|TRBV19|TRBD1|TRBJ2-2
TGTGCCAGTACCTTGGACAGGGGGGACACCGGGGAGCTGTTTTTT
CASTLDRGDTGELFF
>once|TRBV5-4|TRBD2|TRBJ2-3
TGTGCCAGCAGCCCAGGGACTAGCGGGAGGACAGATACGCAGTATTTT
CASSPGTSGRTDTQYF
>NA|TRBV6-1|TRBD2|TRBJ2-3
TGTGCCAGCAGCCCAGGGACTAGTTCAGATACGCAGTATTTT
CASSPGTSSDTQYF
>NA|TRBV10-3|TRBD1|TRBJ1-6
TGTGCCATCAGTGAGACGGGACAGAGCTCCTATAATTCACCCCTCCACTTT
CAISETGQSSYNSPLHF
>NA|TRBV9|NA|TRBJ1-6
TGTGCCAGCAGCGTAGAGTGGACAGTAAGCTCCTATAATTCACCCCTCCACTTT
CASSVEWTVSSYNSPLHF
>once|TRBV6-5|NA|TRBJ2-7
TGTGCCAGCAGTCGTACCGCCTTGGGGCGCGAGCAGTACTTC
CASSRTALGREQYF
>NA|TRBV6-5|NA|TRBJ2-7
TGTGCCAGCAGTTTAGCGTTCCGTGACAACTACGAGCAGTACTTC
CASSLAFRDNYEQYF
>NA|TRBV4-3|NA|TRBJ2-7
TGCGCCAGCAGCTCTGAGGGGGCCTACGAGCAGTACTTC
CASSSEGAYEQYF
>NA|TRBV4-3|TRBD2|TRBJ2-7
TGCGCCAGCAGCCAAGGAAACTATGGGACTAGTCTCTACGAGCAGTACTTC
CASSQGNYGTSLYEQYF
>NA|TRBV6-5|TRBD2|TRBJ2-7
TGTGCCAGCAGTTACCGGGGCGGGGGTGAAGAGCAGTACTTC
CASSYRGGGEEQYF
>NA|TRBV6-1|NA|TRBJ2-2
TGTGCCAGCAGTGAAGCATCGGGATGGAACACCGGGGAGCTGTTTTTT
CASSEASGWNTGELFF
>NA|TRBV9|NA|TRBJ1-5
TGTGCCAGCAGCCCAAGGGGGAATCAGCCCCAGCATTTT
CASSPRGNQPQHF
>NA|TRBV7-2|NA|TRBJ1-2
TGTGCCAGCAGCTTAGCGCCCGCGGGCGCCCGGGGCTATGGCTACACCTTC
CASSLAPAGARGYGYTF
>NA|TRBV30|NA|TRBJ1-6
TGTGCCTGGAGTTCGGACAGAGGAGATAATTCACCCCTCCACTTT
CAWSSDRGDNSPLHF
>NA|TRBV2|TRBD1|TRBJ1-2
TGTGCCAGCAGTGAAATCCGGACAGGGGCTTTAGGCTACACCTTC
CASSEIRTGALGYTF
>NA|TRBV14|NA|TRBJ2-5
TGTGCCAGCAGCCCTCTACAGGGCCAAGAGACCCAGTACTTC
CASSPLQGQETQYF
>NA|TRBV27|TRBD1|TRBJ2-7
TGTGCCAGCAGTTCCGAGGGGGCTTACGAGCAGTACTTC
CASSSEGAYEQYF
>NA|TRBV5-4|TRBD1|TRBJ1-4
TGTGCCAGCAGCCGGACAGGAAGTAATGAAAAACTGTTTTTT
CASSRTGSNEKLFF
>NA|TRBV29-1|TRBD2|TRBJ2-2
TGCAGGGGGACGGGAGGGCCCGCCGGCGGGGAGCTGTTTTTT
CRGTGGPAGGELFF